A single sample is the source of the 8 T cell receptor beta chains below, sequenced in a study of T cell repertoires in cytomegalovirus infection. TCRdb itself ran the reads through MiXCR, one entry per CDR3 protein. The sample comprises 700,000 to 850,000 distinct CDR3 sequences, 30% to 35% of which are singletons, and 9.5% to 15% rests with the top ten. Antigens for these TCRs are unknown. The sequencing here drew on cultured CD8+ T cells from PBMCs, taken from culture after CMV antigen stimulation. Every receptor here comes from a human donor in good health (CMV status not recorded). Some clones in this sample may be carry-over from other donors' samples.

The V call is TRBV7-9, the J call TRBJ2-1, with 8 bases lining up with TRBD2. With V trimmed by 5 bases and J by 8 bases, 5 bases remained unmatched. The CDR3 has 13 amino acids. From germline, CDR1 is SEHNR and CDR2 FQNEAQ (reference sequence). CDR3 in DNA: TGTGCCAGCAGCGCAGGGACTAGTGATGAGCAGTTCTTC. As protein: CASSAGTSDEQFF.

The CDR3 loop is CASSQTGGDYSPLHF. CDR3 DNA: TGTGCCAGCAGCCAAACAGGGGGCGATTATTCACCCCTCCACTTT. The chain couples TRBV7-6 to TRBJ1-6; 9 bases line up with TRBD1. The germline V gene has CDR1 SGHVS and CDR2 FNYEAQ. This CDR3 has 15 residues. Trimming removed 5 bases from V and 8 bases from J; junction bases left unmatched: 7.

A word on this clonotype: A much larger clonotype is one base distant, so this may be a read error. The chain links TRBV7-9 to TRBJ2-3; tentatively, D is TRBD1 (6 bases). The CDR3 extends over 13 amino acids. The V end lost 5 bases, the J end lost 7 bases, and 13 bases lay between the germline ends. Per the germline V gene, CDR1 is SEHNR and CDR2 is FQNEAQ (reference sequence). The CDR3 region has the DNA TGTGCCAGCAGCCCCTCGGACAGCTATACGCAGTATTTT. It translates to CASSPSDSYTQYF.

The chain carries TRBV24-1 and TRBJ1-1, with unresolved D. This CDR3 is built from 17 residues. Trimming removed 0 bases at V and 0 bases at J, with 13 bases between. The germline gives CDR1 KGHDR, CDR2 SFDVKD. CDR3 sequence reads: CATSDLDEREVNTEAFF. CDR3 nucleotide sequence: TGTGCCACCAGTGATTTGGATGAAAGGGAGGTGAACACTGAAGCTTTCTTT.

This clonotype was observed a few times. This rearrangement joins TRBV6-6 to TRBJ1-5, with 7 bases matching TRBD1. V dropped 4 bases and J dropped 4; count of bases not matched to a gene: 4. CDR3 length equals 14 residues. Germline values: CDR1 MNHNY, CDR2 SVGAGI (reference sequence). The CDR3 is CASSSNRGNQPQHF. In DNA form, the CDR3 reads TGTGCCAGCAGTTCCAACAGGGGTAATCAGCCCCAGCATTTT.

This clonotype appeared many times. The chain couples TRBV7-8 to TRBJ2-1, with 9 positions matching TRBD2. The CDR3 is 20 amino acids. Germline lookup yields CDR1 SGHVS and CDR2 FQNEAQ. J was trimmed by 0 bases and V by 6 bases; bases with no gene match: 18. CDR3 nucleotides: TGTGCCAGCAGACCTGCCTGGTGGGCTAGCGGGGAAAGCTCCTACAATGAGCAGTTCTTC. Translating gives CASRPAWWASGESSYNEQFF.

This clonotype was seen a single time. CDR3 in amino acids: CASSLRGAKNTEAFF. CDR3 sequence (DNA): TGTGCCAGCAGTTTACGGGGGGCTAAGAACACTGAAGCTTTCTTT. V gene TRBV27 combines with J gene TRBJ1-1; D might be TRBD1 (6 bases). This CDR3 is 15 amino acids long. Germline-derived CDR1 and CDR2 are MNHEY and SMNVEV (reference sequence). Trimming took 2 bases from V and 1 from J, leaving 11 bases between them.

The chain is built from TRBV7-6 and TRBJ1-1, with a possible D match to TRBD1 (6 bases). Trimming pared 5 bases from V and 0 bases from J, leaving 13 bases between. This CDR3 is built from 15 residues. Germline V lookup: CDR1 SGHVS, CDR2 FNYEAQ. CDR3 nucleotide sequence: TGTGCCAGCAGCCCCCGTTCAGGGGTGAACACTGAAGCTTTCTTT. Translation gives CASSPRSGVNTEAFF.